The 5 T cell receptor beta chains below come from one sample, sequenced in a study of blood T cells in healthy people across ages (dated by TCRdb to between 2015 and 2016). The library was prepared using 5' RACE. Sequenced using an Illumina HiSeq 2500. A second 7 to 11 cycle PCR used a sample-barcoded 5' primer and a J-beta primer mix. TCRdb itself trimmed the public reads at Q25 with fastp, ran MiXCR and retained productive beta chains. Rows with a matching CDR3 protein are joined into one entry that keeps the most common DNA and genes. Within this sample are fewer than 1,000,000 distinct CDR3 sequences, with around two fifths of them counted one time only. The ten top clones hold under 20% of the sample. Sequencing was carried out using blood. The receptors shown here come from a man in his 60s in good health.

This clonotype has a handful of counts. The genes are TRBV30 and TRBJ2-1; no firm D call. The germline gives CDR1 GTSNPN, CDR2 SVGIG (reference sequence). This CDR3 is built from 12 residues. The ends were cut back, 5 bases at V and 10 bases at J, with 15 bases in the middle. CDR3 coding DNA: TGTGCCTGGGCACTCGTAGAAGGCGAGCAGTTCTTC. Translating it yields CAWALVEGEQFF.

The gene calls are TRBV20-1 and TRBJ2-1; D might be TRBD2 (6 bases). V was clipped by 1 base and J by 8 bases, with 15 bases between them. This CDR3 is built from 14 residues. Per the germline V gene, CDR1 is DFQATT and CDR2 is SNEGSKA (reference sequence). The CDR3 region has the DNA TGCAGTGCTAGAGTAAGTGGAGGGACTGATGAGCAGTTCTTC. Protein: CSARVSGGTDEQFF.

This clonotype was counted only a few times. The chain recombines TRBV6-5 with TRBJ1-2, with D maybe TRBD1 (6 bases). V lost 3 bases and J 8 bases, leaving 13 bases between the germline ends. The CDR3 spans 13 residues. Germline loops: CDR1 MNHEY, CDR2 SVGAGI. The CDR3 here is CASSYEQGRGYTF. The DNA of the CDR3 is TGTGCCAGCAGTTATGAACAGGGTCGCGGCTACACCTTC.

The chain is built from TRBV5-1 and TRBJ1-3, with D hard to call. Germline V gene lookup returns CDR1 SGHRS and CDR2 YFSETQ. The CDR3 spans 14 residues. The ends were cut back, 2 bases at V and 4 bases at J, with 10 bases in the middle. The CDR3 loop reads CASSFSGPGNTIYF. CDR3 in DNA: TGCGCCAGCAGCTTCAGTGGGCCGGGAAACACCATATATTTT.

The chain couples TRBV2 to TRBJ2-1; TRBD1 matches 7 bases. There are 13 residues in the CDR3. The junction had 5 bases not matched to a gene; V was cut back by 6 bases and J by 6 bases. CDR1 is SNHLY and CDR2 is FYNNEI in the germline V gene. CDR3 coding DNA: TGTGCCAGCAGCCTACAGGGGCTCAATGAGCAGTTCTTC. Translated, it gives CASSLQGLNEQFF.